These 2 T cell receptor beta chains were sequenced from one sample in a study of blood T cell repertoires in COVID-19 (dated by TCRdb to about 2020). Receptors were amplified or captured by the immunoSEQ multiplex PCR assay. As stored in TCRdb, this immuneACCESS dataset retains in-frame rearrangements with V and J assigned. A fraction of the clones does not appear; measured against another copy, unresolved V genes explain less than half of the discrepancy, and the remainder lacks a known reason. Here the sample has 150,000 or so clones; about 86% occur a single time. The ten largest clones represent approximately 7% of the sample. The source material was peripheral blood. These receptors were obtained from a man between 45 and 60 years old with active or convalescent COVID-19.

The chain links TRBV25-1 to TRBJ1-6; 7 bases are a match to TRBD1. The CDR3 loop spans 15 amino acids. CDR1 and CDR2 (germline): MGHDK, SYGVNS. J was trimmed by 4 bases and V by 8 bases; bases with no gene match: 8. CDR3 nucleotides: TGTGCCAGCCAAACGACAGGGTCGTATAATTCACCCCTCCACTTT. This gives the protein CASQTTGSYNSPLHF. Variable domain in full (rest from reference TRBV25-1 and TRBJ1-6): EADIYQTPRYLVIGTGKKITLECSQTMGHDKMYWYQQDPGMELHLIHYSYGVNSTEKGDLSSESTVSRIRTEHFPLTLESARPSHTSQYLCASQTTGSYNSPLHFGNGTRLTVT.

The CDR3 sequence is CASSRELAGGGTDTQYF. CDR3 DNA sequence: TGTGCCAGCAGCCGTGAACTAGCGGGGGGAGGGACAGATACGCAGTATTTT. J is TRBJ2-3 and V is TRBV4-2; 12 nucleotides line up with TRBD2. The germline gives CDR1 LGHNA, CDR2 YNFKEQ. Trimming cost V 4 bases and J 3 bases; bases outside gene matches: 8. The CDR3 has 17 amino acids.